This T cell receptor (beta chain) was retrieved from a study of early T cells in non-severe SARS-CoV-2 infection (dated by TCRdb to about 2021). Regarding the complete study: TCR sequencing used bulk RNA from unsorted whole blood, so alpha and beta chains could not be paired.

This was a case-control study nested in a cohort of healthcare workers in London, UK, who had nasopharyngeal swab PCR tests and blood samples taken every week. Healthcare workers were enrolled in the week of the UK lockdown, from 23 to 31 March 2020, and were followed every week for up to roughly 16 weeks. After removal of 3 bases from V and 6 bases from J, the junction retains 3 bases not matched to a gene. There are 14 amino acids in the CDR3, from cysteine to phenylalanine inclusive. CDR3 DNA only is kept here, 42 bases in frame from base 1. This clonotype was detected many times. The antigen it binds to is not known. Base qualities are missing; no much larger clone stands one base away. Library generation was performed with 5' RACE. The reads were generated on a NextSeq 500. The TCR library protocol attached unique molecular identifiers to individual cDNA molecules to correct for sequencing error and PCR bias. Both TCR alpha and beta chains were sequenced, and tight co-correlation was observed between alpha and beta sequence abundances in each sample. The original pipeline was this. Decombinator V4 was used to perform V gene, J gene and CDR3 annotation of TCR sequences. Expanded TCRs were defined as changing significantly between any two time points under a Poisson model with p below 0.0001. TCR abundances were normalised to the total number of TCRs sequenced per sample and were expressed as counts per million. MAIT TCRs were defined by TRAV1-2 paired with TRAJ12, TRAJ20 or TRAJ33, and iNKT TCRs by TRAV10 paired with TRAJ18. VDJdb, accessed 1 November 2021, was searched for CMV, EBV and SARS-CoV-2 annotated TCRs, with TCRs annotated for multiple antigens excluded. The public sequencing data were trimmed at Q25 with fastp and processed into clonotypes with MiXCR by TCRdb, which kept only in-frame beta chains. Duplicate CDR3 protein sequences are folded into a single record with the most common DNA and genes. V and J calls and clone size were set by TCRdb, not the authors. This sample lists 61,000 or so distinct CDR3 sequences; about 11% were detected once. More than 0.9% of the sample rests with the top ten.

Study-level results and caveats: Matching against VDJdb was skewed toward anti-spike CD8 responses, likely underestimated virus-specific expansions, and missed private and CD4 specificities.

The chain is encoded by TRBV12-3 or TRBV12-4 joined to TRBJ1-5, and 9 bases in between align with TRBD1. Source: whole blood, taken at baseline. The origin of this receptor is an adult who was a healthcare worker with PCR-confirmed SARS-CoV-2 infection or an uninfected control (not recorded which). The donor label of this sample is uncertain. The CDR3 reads CASSFGTGIQPQHF. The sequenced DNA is TGTGCCAGCAGTTTTGGGACAGGGATTCAGCCCCAGCATTTT.